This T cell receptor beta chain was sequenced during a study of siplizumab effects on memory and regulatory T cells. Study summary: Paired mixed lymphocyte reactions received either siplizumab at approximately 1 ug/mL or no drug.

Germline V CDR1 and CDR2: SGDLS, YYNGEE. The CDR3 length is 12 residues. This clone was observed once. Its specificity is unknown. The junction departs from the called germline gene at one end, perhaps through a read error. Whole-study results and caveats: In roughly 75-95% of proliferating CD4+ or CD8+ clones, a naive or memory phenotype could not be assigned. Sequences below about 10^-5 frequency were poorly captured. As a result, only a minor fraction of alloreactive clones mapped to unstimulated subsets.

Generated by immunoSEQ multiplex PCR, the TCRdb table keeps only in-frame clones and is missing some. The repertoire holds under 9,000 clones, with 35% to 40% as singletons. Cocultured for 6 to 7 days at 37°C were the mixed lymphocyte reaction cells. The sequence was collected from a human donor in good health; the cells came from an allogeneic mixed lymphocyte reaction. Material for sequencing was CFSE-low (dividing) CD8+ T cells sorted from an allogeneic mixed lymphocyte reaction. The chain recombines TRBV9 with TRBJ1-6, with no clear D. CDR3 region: CASSGLNSPLHF. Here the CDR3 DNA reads TGTGCCAGCAGCGGTTTAAATTCACCCCTTCACTTT. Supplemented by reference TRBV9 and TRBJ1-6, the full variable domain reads DSGVTQTPKHLITATGQRVTLRCSPRSGDLSVYWYQQSLDQGLQFLIQYYNGEERAKGNILERFSAQQFPDLHSELNLSSLELGDSALYFCASSGLNSPLHFGNGTRLTVT.